This TCR beta chain was recovered during a study of blood T cell repertoires in COVID-19 (dated by TCRdb to the early 2020s). With respect to the entire study: Samples covering the acute and convalescent phases of COVID-19 were provided by collaborators in the United States, Italy and Spain. The material from the prospective study consisted of cDNA or gDNA derived from T cells, B-cell-depleted T cells, or PBMCs. Subjects who had been exposed to COVID-19, were actively infected with it, or had recovered from it provided the deeply sampled blood TCRbeta repertoires that made up the dataset. The repertoires were released in a freely available public database intended as a resource for research on the immune response to SARS-CoV-2. Samples were obtained from the ongoing ImmuneRACE study (first 160 participants) and from roughly 1,300 subjects provided by 6 global collaborators. The sample metadata nearly always contained a de-identified subject ID, COVID-19 status, age in years and sex. Where available, HLA class I and class II types were taken from metadata supplied by the sample provider and were not determined by assay-based typing. Study-wide findings and limitations: The quantity of clinical and demographic metadata differed by source and by participant and was supplied without curation.

From the germline V gene (reference sequence), CDR1 is LNHNV and CDR2 is YYDKDF. The CDR3 runs 15 residues from the cysteine to the phenylalanine. The retained sequence is limited to the CDR3, 45 bases, with the frame set at the first base. Deletion took 2 bases off V and 8 bases off J, with a span of 16 bases between the germline ends. Whole blood was collected in K2EDTA tubes by collaborating institutions according to the institutions' own protocols. Collaborator samples were shipped for TCRbeta analysis as frozen whole blood, isolated PBMCs, or DNA extracted from either sample type. TCRbeta CDR3 regions were amplified from genomic DNA by means of the immunoSEQ Assay, a bias-controlled multiplex PCR. On the authors' methods: Within the assay, amplification of reference gene primers was used to estimate how many nucleated cells each sample contained. To quantify the absolute abundance of each unique TCRbeta CDR3 rearrangement, sequence reads were collapsed and filtered. For each sample, productive Simpson clonality was calculated by taking the square root of Simpson's diversity index across productive rearrangements. TCRdb took over this immuneACCESS table, retaining in-frame rearrangements with V and J assigned. Such tables are incomplete; in checked studies, under half of the missing clones stem from an unresolved V gene, and the remainder is unexplained. V and J calls and clone size are copied from that table; D and trimming were computed from the DNA. This sample gives approximately 90,000 clones in total; over 70% of them show up just once. Clones ranked in the top ten supply 4% to 5.5% of the sample.

As for this clone: Which antigen it targets is not known. No much larger clone is present one base from it, and per-base qualities are unavailable.

This TCR was recovered from a man aged 55 to 70 with acute or convalescent COVID-19. The V gene is TRBV15 and the J gene is TRBJ2-1; TRBD1 is perhaps the D gene, given 6 matching bases. Sequenced input: peripheral blood. The CDR3 protein is CATSRRAGELHEQFF. The DNA is TGTGCCACCAGCAGACGTGCAGGGGAGTTGCATGAGCAGTTCTTC.